This is a list of T cell receptor beta chains from one sample in a study of T cells after yellow fever vaccination. TCRdb reprocessed the 5' RACE reads via MiXCR and lists one record per CDR3 protein. This sample has approximately 450,000 distinct CDR3 sequences; 18% occur once, and the top ten carry 15% to 20%. The source was PBMCs, collected before the yellow fever booster vaccination. The receptors here all came from a man between 18 and 35 years old who received the YFV17D yellow fever vaccine. Both conserved end residues are trimmed from each CDR3. The order of the fields is V gene, CDR3 protein.

V gene: TRBV4-3
CDR3 protein: ASSRGNNYGYT

V gene: TRBV29-1
CDR3 protein: SVGARHAKNIQY

V gene: TRBV18
CDR3 protein: ASSPPGLSSSYNEQF

V gene: TRBV27
CDR3 protein: ASSPEGTGANVLT

V gene: TRBV4-3
CDR3 protein: ASSQVPHGAIGEQF

V gene: TRBV11-2
CDR3 protein: ASSSTANYGYT

V gene: TRBV27
CDR3 protein: ASNSPSRGVGYT

V gene: TRBV4-3
CDR3 protein: ASSQDLDWGSGANVLT

V gene: TRBV3-1
CDR3 protein: ASSQTGSYNEQF

V gene: TRBV28
CDR3 protein: ASSLWAGDTEAF

V gene: TRBV7-2
CDR3 protein: ASSFAVSQPQH

V gene: TRBV20-1
CDR3 protein: SAPRPGGNTEAF

V gene: TRBV4-3
CDR3 protein: ASSQRGSEKLF

V gene: TRBV5-1
CDR3 protein: ASSIGTGQETQY

V gene: TRBV6-2/TRBV6-3
CDR3 protein: ASSYGLGARGGYSNQPQH

V gene: TRBV6-6
CDR3 protein: ASSYSQGKGNTIY

V gene: TRBV9
CDR3 protein: ASSVGSPGGTEAF

V gene: TRBV5-4
CDR3 protein: ASSPRTGGGTGELF

V gene: TRBV5-5
CDR3 protein: ASTLIWEDNSPLH

V gene: TRBV29-1
CDR3 protein: SVGTSDYNEQF

V gene: TRBV5-1
CDR3 protein: ASNRGDYNYNEQF

V gene: TRBV12-3/TRBV12-4
CDR3 protein: ASTFTGGNTEAF

V gene: TRBV20-1
CDR3 protein: SAYGPAGGTAADTQY

V gene: TRBV12-3/TRBV12-4
CDR3 protein: ASSFSAVNTEAF

V gene: TRBV7-2
CDR3 protein: ASSLGRLPETQY

V gene: TRBV4-1
CDR3 protein: ASSQPGKNTEAF

V gene: TRBV18
CDR3 protein: ASSPTRASGNTIY

V gene: TRBV29-1
CDR3 protein: SVEGGLEAF

V gene: TRBV4-3
CDR3 protein: ASSQDKPQGIYGYT

V gene: TRBV5-6
CDR3 protein: ASSLGPISYNEQF

V gene: TRBV6-1
CDR3 protein: ASRAAPQGFGAEAF

V gene: TRBV29-1
CDR3 protein: SVAGNNQPQH

V gene: TRBV2
CDR3 protein: ASSVQGDYNEQF